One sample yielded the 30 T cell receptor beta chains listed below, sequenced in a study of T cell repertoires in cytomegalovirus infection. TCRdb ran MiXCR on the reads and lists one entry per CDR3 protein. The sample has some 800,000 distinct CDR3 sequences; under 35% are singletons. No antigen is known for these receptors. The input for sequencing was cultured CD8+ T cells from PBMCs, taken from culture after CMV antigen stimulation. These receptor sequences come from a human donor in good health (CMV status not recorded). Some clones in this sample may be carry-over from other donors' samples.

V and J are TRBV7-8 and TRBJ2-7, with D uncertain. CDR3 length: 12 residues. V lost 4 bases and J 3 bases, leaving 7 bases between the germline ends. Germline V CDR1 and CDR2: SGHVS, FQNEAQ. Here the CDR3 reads CASSSADYEQYV. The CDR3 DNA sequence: TGTGCCAGCAGCTCGGCGGACTACGAGCAGTACGTC.

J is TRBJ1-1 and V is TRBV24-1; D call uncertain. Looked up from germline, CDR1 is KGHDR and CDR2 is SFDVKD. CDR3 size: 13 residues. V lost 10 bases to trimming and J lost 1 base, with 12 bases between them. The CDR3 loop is CATQTGRNTEAFF. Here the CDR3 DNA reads TGTGCCACTCAGACGGGGAGGAACACTGAAGCTTTCTTT.

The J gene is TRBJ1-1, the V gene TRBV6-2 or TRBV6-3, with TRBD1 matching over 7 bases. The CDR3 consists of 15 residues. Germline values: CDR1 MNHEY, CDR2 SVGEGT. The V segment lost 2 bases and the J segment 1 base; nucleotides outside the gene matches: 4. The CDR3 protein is CASSYHRGQNTEAFF. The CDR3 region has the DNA TGTGCCAGCAGTTACCACAGGGGACAGAACACTGAAGCTTTCTTT.

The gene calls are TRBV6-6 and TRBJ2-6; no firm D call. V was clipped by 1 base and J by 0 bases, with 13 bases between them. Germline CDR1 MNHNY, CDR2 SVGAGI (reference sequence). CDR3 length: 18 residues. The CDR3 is CASSYYTPRASGANVLTF. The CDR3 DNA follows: TGTGCCAGCAGTTACTACACCCCACGGGCCTCTGGGGCCAACGTCCTGACTTTC.

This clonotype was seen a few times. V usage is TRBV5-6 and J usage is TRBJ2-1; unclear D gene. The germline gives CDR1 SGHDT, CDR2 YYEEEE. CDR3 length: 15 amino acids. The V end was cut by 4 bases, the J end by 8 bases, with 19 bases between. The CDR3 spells CASSLFMGAYDEQFF. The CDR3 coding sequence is TGTGCCAGCAGCCTTTTCATGGGTGCGTACGATGAGCAGTTCTTC.

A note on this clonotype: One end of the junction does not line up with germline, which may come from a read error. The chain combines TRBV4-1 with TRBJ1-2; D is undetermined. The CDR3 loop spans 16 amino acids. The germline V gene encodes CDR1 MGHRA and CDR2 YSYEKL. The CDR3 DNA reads TGTGCCAGCAGCCAAGAAGGGCGGGCGCCAGCGTATGGCTACACCTTC. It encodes CASSQEGRAPAYGYTF.

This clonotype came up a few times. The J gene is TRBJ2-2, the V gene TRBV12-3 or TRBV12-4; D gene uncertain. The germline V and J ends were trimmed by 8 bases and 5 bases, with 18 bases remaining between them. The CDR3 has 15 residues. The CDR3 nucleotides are TGTGCCAGCTCTTCCTTGGGGTTGGGGACCGGGGAGCTGTTTTTT. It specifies CASSSLGLGTGELFF.

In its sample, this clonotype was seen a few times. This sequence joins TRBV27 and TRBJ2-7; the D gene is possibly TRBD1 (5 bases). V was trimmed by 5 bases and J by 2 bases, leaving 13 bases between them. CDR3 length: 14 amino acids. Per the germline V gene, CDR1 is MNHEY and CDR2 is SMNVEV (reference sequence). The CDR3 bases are TGTGCCAGCAGTCTTAGGACACGGACCTACGAGCAGTACTTC. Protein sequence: CASSLRTRTYEQYF.

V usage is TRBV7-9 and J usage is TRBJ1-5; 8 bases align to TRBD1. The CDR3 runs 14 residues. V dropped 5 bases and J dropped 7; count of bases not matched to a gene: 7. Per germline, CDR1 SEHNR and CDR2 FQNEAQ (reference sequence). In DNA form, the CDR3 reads TGTGCCAGCAGCCCAGGGACAGGAAGGCAGCCCCAGCATTTT. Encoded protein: CASSPGTGRQPQHF.

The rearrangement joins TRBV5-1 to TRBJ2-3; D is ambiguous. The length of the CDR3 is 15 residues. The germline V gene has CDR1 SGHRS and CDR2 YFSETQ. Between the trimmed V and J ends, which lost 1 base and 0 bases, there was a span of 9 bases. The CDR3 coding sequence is TGCGCCAGCAGCTTGTACTTTCCTAGCACAGATACGCAGTATTTT. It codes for CASSLYFPSTDTQYF.

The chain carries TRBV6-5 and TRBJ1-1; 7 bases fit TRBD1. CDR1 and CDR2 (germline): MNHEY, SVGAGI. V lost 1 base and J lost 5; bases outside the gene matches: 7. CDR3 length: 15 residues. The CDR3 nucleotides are TGTGCCAGCAGTTACTTTCCAGGGGGAAAGACTGAAGCTTTCTTT. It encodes CASSYFPGGKTEAFF.

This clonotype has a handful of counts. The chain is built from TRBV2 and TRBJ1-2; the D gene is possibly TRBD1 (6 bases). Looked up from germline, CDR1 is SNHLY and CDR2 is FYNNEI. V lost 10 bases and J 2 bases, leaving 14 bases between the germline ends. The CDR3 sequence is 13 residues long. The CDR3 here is CATFGGPNYGYTF. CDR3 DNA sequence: TGTGCCACGTTCGGGGGCCCAAACTATGGCTACACCTTC.

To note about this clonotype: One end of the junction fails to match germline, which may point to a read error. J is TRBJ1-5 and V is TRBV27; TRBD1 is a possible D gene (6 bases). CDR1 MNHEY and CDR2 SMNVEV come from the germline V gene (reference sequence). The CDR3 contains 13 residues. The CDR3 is CASSLSRDTGAVF. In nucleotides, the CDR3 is TGTGCCAGCAGTTTATCCCGGGACACTGGGGCCGTTTTT.

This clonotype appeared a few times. The CDR3 is CASRPGGGSYEQYF. The CDR3 coding sequence is TGTGCCAGCAGACCCGGCGGCGGGTCCTACGAGCAGTACTTC. The rearrangement uses TRBV7-9 and TRBJ2-7; D possibly corresponds to TRBD2 (5 bases). The germline V and J ends were trimmed by 6 bases and 1 base, with 13 bases remaining between them. CDR1 and CDR2 from the germline V gene are SEHNR and FQNEAQ (reference sequence). The CDR3 has 14 residues.

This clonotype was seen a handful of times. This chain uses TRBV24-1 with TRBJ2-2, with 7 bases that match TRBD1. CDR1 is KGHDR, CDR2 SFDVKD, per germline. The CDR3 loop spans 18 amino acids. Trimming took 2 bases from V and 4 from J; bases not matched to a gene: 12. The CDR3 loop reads CATSDSGQPVTATGELFF. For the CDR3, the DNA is TGTGCCACCAGTGATTCGGGACAGCCCGTGACCGCCACCGGGGAGCTGTTTTTT.

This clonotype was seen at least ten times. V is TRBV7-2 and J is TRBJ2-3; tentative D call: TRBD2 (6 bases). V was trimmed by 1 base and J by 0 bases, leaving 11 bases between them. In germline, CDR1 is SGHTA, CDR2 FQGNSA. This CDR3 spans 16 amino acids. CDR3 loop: CASSLEGSGSTDTQYF. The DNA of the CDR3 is TGTGCCAGCAGCTTAGAAGGTAGCGGAAGCACAGATACGCAGTATTTT. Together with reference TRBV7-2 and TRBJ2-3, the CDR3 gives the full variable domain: GAGVSQSPSNKVTEKGKDVELRCDPISGHTALYWYRQSLGQGLEFLIYFQGNSAPDKSGLPSDRFSAERTGGSVSTLTIQRTQQEDSAVYLCASSLEGSGSTDTQYFGPGTRLTVL.

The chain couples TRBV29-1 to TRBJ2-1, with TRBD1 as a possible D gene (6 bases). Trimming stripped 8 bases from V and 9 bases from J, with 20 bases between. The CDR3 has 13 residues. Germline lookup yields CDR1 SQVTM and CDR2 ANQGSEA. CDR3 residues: CSFAVGAAGEQFF. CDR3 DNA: TGCAGCTTTGCGGTGGGGGCAGCTGGTGAGCAGTTCTTC.

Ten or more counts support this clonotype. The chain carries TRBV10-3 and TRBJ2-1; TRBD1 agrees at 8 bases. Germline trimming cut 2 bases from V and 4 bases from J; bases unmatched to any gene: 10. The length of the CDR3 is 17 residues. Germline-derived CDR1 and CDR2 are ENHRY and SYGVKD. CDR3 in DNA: TGTGCCATCAGTGAGCAGCCGCAGGGGGCGGCATACAATGAGCAGTTCTTC. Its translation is CAISEQPQGAAYNEQFF.

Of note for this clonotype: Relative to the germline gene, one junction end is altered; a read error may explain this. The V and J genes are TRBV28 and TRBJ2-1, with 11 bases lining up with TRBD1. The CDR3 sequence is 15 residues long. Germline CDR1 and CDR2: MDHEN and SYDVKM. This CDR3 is CASTLGDRGMPEQLF. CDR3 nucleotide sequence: TGTGCCAGCACCCTCGGGGACAGGGGGATGCCTGAGCAGCTCTTC.

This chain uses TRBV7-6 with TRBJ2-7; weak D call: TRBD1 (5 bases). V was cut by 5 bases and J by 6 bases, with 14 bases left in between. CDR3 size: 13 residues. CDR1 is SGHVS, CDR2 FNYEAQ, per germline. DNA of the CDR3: TGTGCCAGCAGCGCCTCAGGGTTTCGCGAGCAGTACTTC. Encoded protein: CASSASGFREQYF.

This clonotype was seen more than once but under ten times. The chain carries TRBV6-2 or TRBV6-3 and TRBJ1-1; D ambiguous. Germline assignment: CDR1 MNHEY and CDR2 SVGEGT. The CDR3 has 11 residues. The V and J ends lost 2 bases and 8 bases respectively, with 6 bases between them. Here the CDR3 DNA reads TGTGCCAGCAGTTACCCGGAAGAAGCTTTCTTT. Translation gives CASSYPEEAFF.

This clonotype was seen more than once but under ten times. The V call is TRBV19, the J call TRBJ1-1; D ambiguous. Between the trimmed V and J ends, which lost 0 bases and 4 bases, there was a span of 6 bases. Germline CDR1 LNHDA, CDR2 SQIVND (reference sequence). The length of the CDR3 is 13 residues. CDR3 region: CASSIEGSTEAFF. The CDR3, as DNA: TGTGCCAGTAGTATAGAGGGGAGCACTGAAGCTTTCTTT.

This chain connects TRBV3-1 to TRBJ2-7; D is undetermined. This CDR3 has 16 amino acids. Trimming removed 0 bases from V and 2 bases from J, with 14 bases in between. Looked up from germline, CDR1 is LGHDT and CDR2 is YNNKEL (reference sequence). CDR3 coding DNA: TGTGCCAGCAGCCAAGAGGGTGGCCCAGATCCCTACGAGCAGTACTTC. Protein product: CASSQEGGPDPYEQYF.

The CDR3 sequence is CASSYAPRGDYEQYF. CDR3 sequence (DNA): TGTGCCAGCAGTTACGCCCCTCGGGGGGACTACGAGCAGTACTTC. V usage is TRBV6-5 and J usage is TRBJ2-7; 7 bases agree with TRBD2. The CDR3 is made up of 15 amino acids. Losses at the gene ends were 2 bases for V and 3 bases for J; bases not matched to a gene: 7. The germline V gene has CDR1 MNHEY and CDR2 SVGAGI.

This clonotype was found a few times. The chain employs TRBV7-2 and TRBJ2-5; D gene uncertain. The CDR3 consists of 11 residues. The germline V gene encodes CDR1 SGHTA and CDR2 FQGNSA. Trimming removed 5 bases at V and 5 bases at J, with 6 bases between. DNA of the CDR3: TGTGCCAGCAGCGGAAGTGAGACCCAGTACTTC. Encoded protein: CASSGSETQYF.

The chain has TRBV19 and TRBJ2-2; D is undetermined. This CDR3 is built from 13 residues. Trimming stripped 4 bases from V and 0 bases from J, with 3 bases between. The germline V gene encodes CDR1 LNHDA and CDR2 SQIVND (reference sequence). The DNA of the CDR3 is TGTGCCAGTAGTAGAGCGAACACCGGGGAGCTGTTTTTT. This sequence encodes CASSRANTGELFF.

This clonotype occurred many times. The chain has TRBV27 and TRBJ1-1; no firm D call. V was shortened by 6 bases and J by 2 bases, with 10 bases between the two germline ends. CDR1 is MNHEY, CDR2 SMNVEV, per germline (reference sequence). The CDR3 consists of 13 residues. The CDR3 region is CASSLNPNTEAFF. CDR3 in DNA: TGTGCCAGCAGCTTAAACCCTAACACTGAAGCTTTCTTT.

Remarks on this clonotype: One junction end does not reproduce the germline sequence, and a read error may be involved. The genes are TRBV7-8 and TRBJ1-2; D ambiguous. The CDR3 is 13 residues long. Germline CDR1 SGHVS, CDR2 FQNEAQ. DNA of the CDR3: TGTGCCACCAGCCATCCGACGGGGTATGGCTACACCTTC. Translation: CATSHPTGYGYTF.

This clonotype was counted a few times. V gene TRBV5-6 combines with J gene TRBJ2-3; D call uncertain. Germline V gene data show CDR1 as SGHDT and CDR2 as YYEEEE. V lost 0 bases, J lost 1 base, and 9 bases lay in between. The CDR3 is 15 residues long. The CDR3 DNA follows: TGTGCCAGCAGCTTGGTGGCCTTTGGCACAGATACGCAGTATTTT. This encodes CASSLVAFGTDTQYF.

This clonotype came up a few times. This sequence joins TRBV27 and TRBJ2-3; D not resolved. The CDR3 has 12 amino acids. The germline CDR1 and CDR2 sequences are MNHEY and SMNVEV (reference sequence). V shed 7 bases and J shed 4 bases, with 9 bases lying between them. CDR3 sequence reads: CASTSVADTQYF. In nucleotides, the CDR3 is TGTGCCAGCACTTCGGTTGCAGATACGCAGTATTTT.